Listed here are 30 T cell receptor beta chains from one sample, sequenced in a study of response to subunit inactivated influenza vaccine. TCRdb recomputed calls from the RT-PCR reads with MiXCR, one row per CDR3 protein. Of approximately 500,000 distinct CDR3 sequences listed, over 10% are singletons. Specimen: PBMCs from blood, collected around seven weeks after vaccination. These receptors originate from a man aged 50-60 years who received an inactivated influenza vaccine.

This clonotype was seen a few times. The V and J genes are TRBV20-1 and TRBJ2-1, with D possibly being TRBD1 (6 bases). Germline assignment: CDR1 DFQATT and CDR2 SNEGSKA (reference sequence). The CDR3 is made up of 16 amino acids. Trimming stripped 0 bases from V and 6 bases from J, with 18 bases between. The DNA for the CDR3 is TGCAGTGCTAGAGATTTGCCCAGGGGCCCCCTCAATGAGCAGTTCTTC. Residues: CSARDLPRGPLNEQFF.

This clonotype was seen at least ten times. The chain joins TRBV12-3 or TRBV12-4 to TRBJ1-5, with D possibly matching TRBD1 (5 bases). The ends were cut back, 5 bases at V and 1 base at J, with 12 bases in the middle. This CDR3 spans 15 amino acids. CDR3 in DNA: TGTGCCAGCAGTCGTGACGGGGACAGCAATCAGCCCCAGCATTTT. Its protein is CASSRDGDSNQPQHF.

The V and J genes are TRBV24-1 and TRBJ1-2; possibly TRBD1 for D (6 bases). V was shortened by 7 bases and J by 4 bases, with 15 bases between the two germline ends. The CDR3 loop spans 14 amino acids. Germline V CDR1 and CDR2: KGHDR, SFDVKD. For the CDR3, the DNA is TGTGCCACCAGGAACCTCACAGGGCCCTATGGCTACACCTTC. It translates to CATRNLTGPYGYTF.

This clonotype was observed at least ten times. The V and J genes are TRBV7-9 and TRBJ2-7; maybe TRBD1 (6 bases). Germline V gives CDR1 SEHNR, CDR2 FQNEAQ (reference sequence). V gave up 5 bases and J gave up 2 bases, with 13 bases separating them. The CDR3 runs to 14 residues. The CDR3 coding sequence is TGTGCCAGCAGCGGCGACAGGTATCCCTACGAGCAGTACTTC. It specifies CASSGDRYPYEQYF.

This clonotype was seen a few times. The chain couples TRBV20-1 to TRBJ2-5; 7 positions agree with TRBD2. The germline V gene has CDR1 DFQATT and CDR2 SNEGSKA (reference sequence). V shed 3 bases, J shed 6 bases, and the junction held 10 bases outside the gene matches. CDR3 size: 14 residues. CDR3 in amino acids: CSASSRTSQKTQYF. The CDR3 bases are TGCAGTGCTAGCTCTAGGACTAGTCAGAAGACCCAGTACTTC.

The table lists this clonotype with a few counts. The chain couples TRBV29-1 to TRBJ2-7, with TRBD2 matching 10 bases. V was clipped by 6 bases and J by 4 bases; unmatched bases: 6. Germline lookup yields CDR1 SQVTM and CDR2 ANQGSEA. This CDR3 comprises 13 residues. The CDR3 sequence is CSVISGRMYEQYF. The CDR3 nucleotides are TGCAGCGTGATTAGCGGGAGGATGTACGAGCAGTACTTC.

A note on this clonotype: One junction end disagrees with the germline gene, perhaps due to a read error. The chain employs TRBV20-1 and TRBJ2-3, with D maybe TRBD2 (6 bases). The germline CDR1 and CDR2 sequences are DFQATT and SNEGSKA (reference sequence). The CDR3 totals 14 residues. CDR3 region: CRARGGSAGDTQYF. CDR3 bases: TGCAGAGCTAGAGGCGGGTCGGCGGGGGATACGCAGTATTTT.

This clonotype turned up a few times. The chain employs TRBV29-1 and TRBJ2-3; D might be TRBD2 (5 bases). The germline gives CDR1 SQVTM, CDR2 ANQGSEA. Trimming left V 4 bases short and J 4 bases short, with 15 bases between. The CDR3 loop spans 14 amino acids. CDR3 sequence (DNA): TGCAGCGTTGTCAACCCGGGGTACTCAGATACGCAGTATTTT. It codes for CSVVNPGYSDTQYF.

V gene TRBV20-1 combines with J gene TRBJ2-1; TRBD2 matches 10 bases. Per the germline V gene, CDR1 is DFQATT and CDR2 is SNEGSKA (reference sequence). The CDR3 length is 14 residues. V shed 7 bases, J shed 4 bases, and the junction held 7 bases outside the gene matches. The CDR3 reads CSGRGLAVYNEQFF. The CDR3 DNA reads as TGCAGTGGCAGAGGACTAGCGGTATACAATGAGCAGTTCTTC.

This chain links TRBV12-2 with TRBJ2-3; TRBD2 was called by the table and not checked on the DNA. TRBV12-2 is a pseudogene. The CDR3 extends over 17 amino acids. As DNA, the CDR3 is TGTGCAAGTCGCTCGCTCGAAGTTCCGGGAGCCACAGATACGCAGTATTTT. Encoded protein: CASRSLEVPGATDTQYF.

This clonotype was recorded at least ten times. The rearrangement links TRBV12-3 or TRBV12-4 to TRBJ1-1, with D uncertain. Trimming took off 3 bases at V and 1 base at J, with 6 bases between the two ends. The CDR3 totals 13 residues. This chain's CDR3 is CASSLSENTEAFF. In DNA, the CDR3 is TGTGCCAGCAGTTTGTCGGAGAACACTGAAGCTTTCTTT.

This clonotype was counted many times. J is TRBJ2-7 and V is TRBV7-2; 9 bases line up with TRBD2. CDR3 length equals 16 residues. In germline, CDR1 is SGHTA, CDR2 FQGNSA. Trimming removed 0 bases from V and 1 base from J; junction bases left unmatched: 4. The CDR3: CASSLAYAGGSYEQYF. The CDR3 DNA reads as TGTGCCAGCAGCTTAGCTTACGCGGGGGGGTCCTACGAGCAGTACTTC.

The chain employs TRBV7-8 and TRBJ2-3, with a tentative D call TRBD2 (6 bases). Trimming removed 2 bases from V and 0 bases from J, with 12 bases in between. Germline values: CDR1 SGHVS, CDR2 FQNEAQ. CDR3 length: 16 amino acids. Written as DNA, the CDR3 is TGTGCCAGCAGCTTAACGCGGGGACTGAGCACAGATACGCAGTATTTT. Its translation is CASSLTRGLSTDTQYF.

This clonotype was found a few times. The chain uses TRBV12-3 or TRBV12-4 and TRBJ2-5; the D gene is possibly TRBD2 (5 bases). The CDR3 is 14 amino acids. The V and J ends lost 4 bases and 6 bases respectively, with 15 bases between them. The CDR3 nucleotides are TGTGCCAGCAGTTCGGACTCCCCCCGCAAGACCCAGTACTTC. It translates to CASSSDSPRKTQYF.

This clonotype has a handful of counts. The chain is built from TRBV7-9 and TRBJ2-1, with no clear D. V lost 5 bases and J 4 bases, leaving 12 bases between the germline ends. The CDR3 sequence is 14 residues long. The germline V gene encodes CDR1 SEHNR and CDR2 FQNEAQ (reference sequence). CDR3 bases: TGTGCCAGCAGCGTGGGTCTGGATTACAATGAGCAGTTCTTC. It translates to CASSVGLDYNEQFF.

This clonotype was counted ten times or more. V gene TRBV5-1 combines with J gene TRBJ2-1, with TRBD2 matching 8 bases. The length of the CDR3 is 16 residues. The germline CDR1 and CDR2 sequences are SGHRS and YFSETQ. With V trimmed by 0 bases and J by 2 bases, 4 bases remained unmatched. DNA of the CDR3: TGCGCCAGCAGCTTGGGGACTAGCTCAGCCTACAATGAGCAGTTCTTC. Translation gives CASSLGTSSAYNEQFF.

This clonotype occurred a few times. The CDR3 loop is CASSLATSQFF. The CDR3 bases are TGTGCCAGCAGTTTAGCTACCTCGCAGTTCTTC. The gene calls are TRBV12-3 or TRBV12-4 and TRBJ2-1; D is undetermined. This CDR3 contains 11 residues. The V gene lost 0 bases and the J gene lost 12 bases, with 6 bases spanning the gap.

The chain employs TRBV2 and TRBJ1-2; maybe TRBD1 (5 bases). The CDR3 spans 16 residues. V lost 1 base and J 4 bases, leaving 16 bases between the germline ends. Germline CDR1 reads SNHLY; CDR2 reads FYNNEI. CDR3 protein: CASSEGAGRGAYGYTF. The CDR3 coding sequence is TGTGCCAGCAGTGAAGGGGCAGGGAGAGGGGCCTATGGCTACACCTTC. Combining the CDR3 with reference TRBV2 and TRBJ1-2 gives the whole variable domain EPEVTQTPSHQVTQMGQEVILRCVPISNHLYFYWYRQILGQKVEFLVSFYNNEISEKSEIFDDQFSVERPDGSNFTLKIRSTKLEDSAMYFCASSEGAGRGAYGYTFGSGTRLTVV.

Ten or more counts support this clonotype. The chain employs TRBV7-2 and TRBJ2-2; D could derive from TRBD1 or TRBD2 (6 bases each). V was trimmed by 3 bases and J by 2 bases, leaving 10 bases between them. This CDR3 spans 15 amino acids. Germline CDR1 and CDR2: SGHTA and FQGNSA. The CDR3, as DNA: TGTGCCAGCAGCTTCGGGGGCCTTAACACCGGGGAGCTGTTTTTT. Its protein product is CASSFGGLNTGELFF.

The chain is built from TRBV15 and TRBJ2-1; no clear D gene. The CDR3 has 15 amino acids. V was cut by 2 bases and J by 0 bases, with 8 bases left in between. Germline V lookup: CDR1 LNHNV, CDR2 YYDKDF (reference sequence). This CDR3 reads CATSRRSSSYNEQFF. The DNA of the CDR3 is TGTGCCACCAGCAGACGATCGAGCTCCTACAATGAGCAGTTCTTC.

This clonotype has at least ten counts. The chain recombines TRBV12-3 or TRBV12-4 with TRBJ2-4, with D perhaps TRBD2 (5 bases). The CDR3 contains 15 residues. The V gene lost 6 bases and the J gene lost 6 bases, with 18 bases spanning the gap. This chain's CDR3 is CASSPVHHEGNIQYF. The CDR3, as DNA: TGTGCCAGCAGCCCAGTACACCACGAGGGAAACATTCAGTACTTC.

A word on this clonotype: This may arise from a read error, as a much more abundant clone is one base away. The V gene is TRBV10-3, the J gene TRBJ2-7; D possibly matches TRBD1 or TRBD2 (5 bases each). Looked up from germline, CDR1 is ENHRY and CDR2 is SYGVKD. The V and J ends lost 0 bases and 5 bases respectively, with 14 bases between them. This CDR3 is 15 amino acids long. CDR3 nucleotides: TGTGCCATCAGTGAGTCGAGCCTGGGGGTAGACGAGCAGTACTTC. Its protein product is CAISESSLGVDEQYF.

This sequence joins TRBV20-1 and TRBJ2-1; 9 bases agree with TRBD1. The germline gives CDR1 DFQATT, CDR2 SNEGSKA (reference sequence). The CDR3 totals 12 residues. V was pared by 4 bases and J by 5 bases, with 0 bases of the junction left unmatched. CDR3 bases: TGCAGTGCTAACAGGGGGCACAATGAGCAGTTCTTC. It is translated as CSANRGHNEQFF.

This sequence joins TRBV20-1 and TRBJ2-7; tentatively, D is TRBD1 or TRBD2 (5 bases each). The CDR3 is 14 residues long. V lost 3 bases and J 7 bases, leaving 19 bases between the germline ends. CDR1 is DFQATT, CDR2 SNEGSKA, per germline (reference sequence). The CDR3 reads CSASDGNRQGEQYF. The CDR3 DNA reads TGCAGTGCTAGCGACGGGAATCGCCAGGGTGAGCAGTACTTC.

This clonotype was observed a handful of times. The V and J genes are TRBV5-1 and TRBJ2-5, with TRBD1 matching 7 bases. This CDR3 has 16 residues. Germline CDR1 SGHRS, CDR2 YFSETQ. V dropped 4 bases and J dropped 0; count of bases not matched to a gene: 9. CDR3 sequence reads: CASSPNPGQHQETQYF. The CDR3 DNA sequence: TGCGCCAGCAGCCCTAACCCGGGACAGCACCAAGAGACCCAGTACTTC.

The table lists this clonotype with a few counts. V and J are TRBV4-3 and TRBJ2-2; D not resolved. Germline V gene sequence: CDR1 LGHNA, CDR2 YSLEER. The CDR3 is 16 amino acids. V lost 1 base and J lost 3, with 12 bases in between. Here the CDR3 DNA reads TGCGCCAGCAGCCAAGTGGATAGGGATGACACCGGGGAGCTGTTTTTT. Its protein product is CASSQVDRDDTGELFF.

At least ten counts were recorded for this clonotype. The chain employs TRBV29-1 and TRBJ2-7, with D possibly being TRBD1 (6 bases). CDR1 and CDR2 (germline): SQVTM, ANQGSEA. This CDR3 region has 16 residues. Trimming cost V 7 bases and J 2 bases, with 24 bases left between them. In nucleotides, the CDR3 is TGCAGCGCCCGGACTGGGACCGGTAAGGGGGCCTACGAGCAGTACTTC. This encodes CSARTGTGKGAYEQYF.

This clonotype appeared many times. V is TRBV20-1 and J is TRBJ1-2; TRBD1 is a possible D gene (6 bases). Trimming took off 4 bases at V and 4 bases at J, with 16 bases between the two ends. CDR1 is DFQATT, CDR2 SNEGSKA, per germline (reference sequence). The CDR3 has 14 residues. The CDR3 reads CSATPGGGGYGYTF. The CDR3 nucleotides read TGCAGTGCTACCCCCGGGGGAGGGGGCTATGGCTACACCTTC.

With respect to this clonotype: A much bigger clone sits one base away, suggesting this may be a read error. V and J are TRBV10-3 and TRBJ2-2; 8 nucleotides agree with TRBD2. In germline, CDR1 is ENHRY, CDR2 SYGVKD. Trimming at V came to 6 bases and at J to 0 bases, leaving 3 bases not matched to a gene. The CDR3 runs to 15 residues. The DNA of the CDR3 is TGTGCCATCAGAGCGGGGGCAGCGAACACCGGGGAGCTGTTTTTT. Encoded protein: CAIRAGAANTGELFF.

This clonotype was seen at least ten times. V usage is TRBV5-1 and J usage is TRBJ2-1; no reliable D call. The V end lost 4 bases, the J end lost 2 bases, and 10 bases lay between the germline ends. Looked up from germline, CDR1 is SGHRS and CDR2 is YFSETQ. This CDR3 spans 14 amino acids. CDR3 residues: CASSPSQAYNEQFF. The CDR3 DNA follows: TGCGCCAGCAGCCCTAGTCAGGCCTACAATGAGCAGTTCTTC.